This T cell receptor (beta chain) was obtained from a study of cytomegalovirus exposure and HLA in healthy donors (dated by TCRdb to between 2016 and 2019). A note on the overall study: According to a later analysis, one platform produced both the 120 validation repertoires and the 666 repertoires of the first cohort. The study aimed to test whether signatures of past pathogen exposure could be identified by cataloging public T cell receptors. Along with the roughly 700-subject first cohort, a separate validation cohort of around 110 different subjects was used. To predict cytomegalovirus infection status, the study brought together high-throughput TCR immunosequencing, statistical association of individual TCRs with disease status, and machine learning. General findings and caveats noted by the study authors: Most TCR sequences were observed very rarely across donors, whereas some public TCRs were present in many individuals. It was suggested by the authors that the approach could potentially be generalized to other disease states and immunological phenotypes. A later analysis had no HLA typing for the validation cohort, so co-occurrence there was scored across all 110 or so repertoires. A later analysis found that TCRs clustered in the first cohort also tended to co-occur in the 120 or so validation repertoires, with approximately 95% of cluster scores above 0. The classifier was reported to diagnose cytomegalovirus status with high specificity and sensitivity in both the original cohort and the validation cohort. In vitro tests confirmed that a few of the cytomegalovirus-associated TCR beta chains recognize cytomegalovirus antigens. In the study, 150 to 200 TCR beta chains were listed as associated with cytomegalovirus.

There are a few counts of this clone. Its antigen target is currently unknown. The input lacks base qualities; no much larger clone sits a single base away. The CDR3, cysteine through phenylalanine, is 13 amino acids long. Just CDR3 DNA is preserved here, 39 bases in frame from base 1. CDR1 and CDR2 were assigned from the germline V gene as ENHRY and SYGVKD. After removal of 10 bases from V and 6 bases from J, the junction retains 5 bases not matched to a gene. Donors formed part of the validation cohort, which comprised about 120 subjects and was distinct from the first cohort of under 850 subjects. The library was built by means of the immunoSEQ multiplex PCR assay. The original methods were these. A statistical classification framework was built to diagnose cytomegalovirus status from the catalog of TCR beta chain sequences. TCRdb retrieved this table from immuneACCESS and kept in-frame rearrangements only. Not all clones are present; in checked studies, unresolved V genes account for under half, and no reason is known for the remainder. V and J calls and clone size follow that table, whereas D and trimming were derived from the DNA. The sample data list fewer than 400,000 clones, and roughly 89% of these were observed just once. The leading ten clones occupy about 0.8% of the sample.

The rearranged chain carries TRBV10-3 and TRBJ1-4; TRBD1 agrees with 10 junctional bases. Sequenced material: PBMCs. This receptor was identified in a woman between 18 and 30 years old in good health and CMV-seronegative. CDR3 loop: CATAGTGDEKLFF. The DNA reads TGTGCCACAGCCGGGACAGGGGATGAAAAACTGTTTTTT.